The TCR beta chain described here comes from a study of shared clonotypes between healthy human individuals. The table came from immunoSEQ multiplex PCR; TCRdb's copy has only in-frame clones and leaves some out. The sample records about 1.5 million clones, around 98% being singletons. The CDR3 is 13 amino acids. In germline, CDR1 is SNHLY, CDR2 FYNNEI. The V gene end was trimmed by 6 bases and the J gene end by 5 bases; junction bases not matched to a gene: 6. Material: naive CD4+ T cells sorted from blood. Indicated subset: CD45RA+ positively selected. The clonotype was recovered from a man aged 30 to 39 in good health. V usage is TRBV2 and J usage is TRBJ2-7; 8 nucleotides line up with TRBD2. The CDR3 here is CASRREVEDEQYF. CDR3 sequence (DNA): TGTGCCAGCAGGCGGGAGGTGGAAGACGAGCAGTACTTC.